This T cell receptor beta chain was sequenced for a study of shared clonotypes between healthy human individuals (TCRdb year 2020). Broadly, across the study: The cohort comprised two women and a few men aged 18 to 49 years. For each donor, CD4 naive and CD4 memory were each run on three plates, CD8 naive on two plates, and CD8 memory on one plate. To estimate repertoire size and how much clonotypes are shared between individuals, the study performed deep sequencing of blood TCR repertoires from a handful of healthy adults. Libraries were prepared and TCR repertoires were sequenced by different laboratories using diverse techniques, in order to increase sequencing depth and limit assay-specific biases. Per donor, leukapheresis produced somewhere between about 0.85 and 9.5 billion PBMCs. Here is what the overall study found, with its caveats: Even with the large sequencing depth, rarefaction of the sorted-subset datasets indicated that sequencing was incomplete. Pairwise subsampling indicated that sequencing depth was expected to affect the degree of clonotype sharing among donors. The genetic and exposure-history diversity represented was limited by the small number of donors. Roughly 5.2% of naive CD4, 3.5% of naive CD8, 2.3% of memory CD4, and 0.35% to 0.5% of memory CD8 clonotypes were shared across several donors. Larger estimated clonotype richness was generally found for naive subsets than for memory subsets. Clonotypes shared by all four sorted-subset donors showed higher generation probabilities than non-shared clonotypes. Only blood was sampled, and tissue TCR repertoires likely differ from those in blood.

TCR CDR3 regions were amplified from genomic DNA by multiplex PCR using the deep immunoSEQ assay. Extracted genomic DNA from each cell subset was spread evenly across all wells of several immunoSEQ 96-well plates, with each plate serving as a replicate. Each replicate PCR for sorted subsets received about 220 ng genomic DNA, equal to roughly 33,000 T cell genomes. Purified libraries were measured with a Qubit 3.0 fluorometer, size-checked on a Bioanalyzer 2100, and measured again with the KAPA Library Quantification kit. Every immunoSEQ 96-well plate was sequenced on a dedicated single-read 150-cycle Illumina NextSeq 550 flow cell. Regarding the original processing steps: Because the immunoSEQ output included only junctional sequences and no quality scores, the filtering could not be the same as the filtering used for full-length reads. Sequences were annotated with PyIR, a Python wrapper for IgBLAST v1.9, using IMGT germline references to assign V/J genes and CDR3. Any read was removed if the V/J assignment was weak (E-value above 1e-6), the CDR3 was missing, or the read contained stop codons, out-of-frame junctions, or ambiguous translated residues. V3J clonotypes were defined as sequences sharing an identical inferred V gene, J gene, and CDR3 amino acid sequence. The percentage overlap between two repertoires was calculated by dividing the number of shared unique clonotypes by the size of the smaller repertoire. Three approaches were used to assess repertoire richness: RTK rarefaction, the Chao1 estimator, and Recon v2.1 estimates of unobserved clonotypes. OLGA was used to compute generation probabilities for all TCRbeta clonotypes that the gDNA method yielded from several donors. TCRdb stores this immuneACCESS table with in-frame sequences only. Part of the clones is absent; in the studies checked, under half of the shortfall reflects unresolved V genes, and no reason is known for the rest. From that table come the V and J calls and clone size; the DNA was used to work out D and trimming. Within this sample are 2.5 million or so clones, with roughly nine tenths of them counted one time only. The ten largest account for 0.13% to 0.15% of the sample.

Worth noting for this clone: Its antigen is still unknown. Nothing much larger sits one base from this clone, and base qualities are not available. At the DNA level, this CDR3 is encoded by other sequences in the same sample as well.

Donors were healthy HIV-negative adults with no recently reported acute infections or vaccinations. Every donor was a Caucasian adult living in Nashville, Tennessee, USA. CD4+ T cells were enriched through magnetic negative selection, after which naive cells were positively selected on CD45RA and the remaining negative fraction served as the memory subset. Blood was collected by leukapheresis, and PBMCs were isolated by Ficoll-Histopaque density gradient centrifugation and then cryopreserved in liquid nitrogen vapor phase. Analytical flow cytometry was used to check the purity and quantity of each magnetically sorted T cell population. Each sorted fraction had its genomic DNA isolated and then quantified by UV absorbance on a Nanodrop 2000c. As encoded in the germline V gene, CDR1 is SGDLS while CDR2 is YYNGEE. The CDR3 runs 14 residues from the cysteine to the phenylalanine. The kept DNA is CDR3 alone, 42 bases in frame from the first base. V loses 2 bases at its end and J loses 2 bases; junction bases beyond the gene matches: 4.

This sequence originates from a young man in good health. The rearranged segments are TRBV9 and TRBJ2-7, and TRBD2 aligns with 7 junction nucleotides. The material sequenced was naive CD4+ T cells sorted from blood. What the cell subset or site label conveys for this sample: CD45RA+ positively selected. CDR3 protein: CASSVGGGTYEQYF. The DNA sequence follows: TGTGCCAGCAGCGTCGGGGGAGGGACCTACGAGCAGTACTTC.